The subject of this entry is one TCR beta chain. Its antigen is unknown. Nothing much larger sits one base from this clone, and base qualities are not available. The sample is drawn from a study of cytomegalovirus exposure and HLA in healthy donors (dated by TCRdb to 2016 to 2017). At the level of the whole study: In an earlier analysis of around 540 of the donors, 276 Gb of sequence data and approximately 100 million unique TCR beta sequences from about 180 million T cells were reported. Approximately 300 gigabases of sequencing data and tens of millions of unique TCR sequences made up an early release that covered several hundred HLA-typed donors. Of the 300 to 500 genotyped donors, approximately 80% were placed in the genetic ancestry cluster associated with self-reported Caucasian donors. The study was designed to test whether signatures of past pathogen exposure could be identified by cataloging public T cell receptors. The study used immunosequencing to profile the T cell repertoires of 666 subjects and linked those repertoires to cytomegalovirus serostatus. Besides the first cohort of more than 650 subjects, a separate validation cohort made up of over a hundred different subjects was used. High-throughput TCR immunosequencing, statistical association of individual TCRs with disease status, and machine learning were combined to predict cytomegalovirus infection status. To study patterns of TCR occurrence, a later analysis re-analyzed previously published TCR beta repertoires from 600 to 750 donors and added high-resolution HLA genotyping. The later analysis used no new phenotypic data to find candidate immune exposures, relying instead on TCR beta sequences and their occurrence across donors. To decide whether each TCR beta V gene segment behaved as functional or pseudogenic, an earlier analysis of approximately 600 of the donors relied on high-throughput TCR beta sequencing. Alongside the repertoire data, information on donor age, sex, ethnicity and CMV serostatus was compiled. In a later genetic analysis, genome-wide SNP genotypes for about three fifths of the 666 donors were used, and that subset was treated as a discovery cohort. Every discovery cohort repertoire had been produced on one sequencing platform. Both class I and class II loci were covered by HLA typing, at four-digit resolution. The number of typed donors differed by locus: 629-630 for A, B, C, DRB1 and DQB1; approximately 540 for DQA1; 606 for DPA1; and 400 to 480 for DPB1. Five DR-DQ haplotypes were treated as single units for association and clustering because of strong linkage in the cohort. On average, roughly 240,000 unique TCR beta nucleotide sequences were sequenced per donor among 398 genotyped donors of the cohort, with roughly 18% of those sequences being non-productive.

Libraries were built with the immunoSEQ multiplex PCR assay. The multiplex PCR relied on a mix of 60 forward primers for TCR Vbeta segments and 13 reverse primers for TCR Jbeta segments. The CDR3 region of rearranged TCR beta genes was amplified from genomic DNA with a multiplex PCR assay. The Illumina HiSeq System was used to sequence the amplified TCR beta libraries as 87-base-pair reads. From the authors' description of their analysis: Across the 670 or so repertoires, a later analysis counted some 81 million unique TCR beta chains, around 11 million of which were shared by at least two donors. A nearest-neighbor algorithm error-corrected the raw reads and collapsed the reads into unique sequences, merging closely related sequences to remove PCR and sequencing errors. Alignment of CDR3 sequences to IMGT reference sequences was used to assign V, D and J gene segments. For a sequence to be retained, at least a six-nucleotide match to both a V gene segment and a J gene segment was required. Rearrangements were called productive when the CDR3 lacked stop codons and stayed in frame with V and J; all others were non-productive. CDR3 was defined according to IMGT convention as the region running from the second conserved V-encoded cysteine to the conserved J-encoded phenylalanine. Sequences without an unambiguous match to a single V gene segment were excluded from the earlier analysis of about 630 of the donors. In an earlier analysis of some 590 of the donors, a V segment was called functional when productive rearrangements were above 56.7%, and segregating when the standard deviation between donors exceeded 5%. A statistical classification framework was built for diagnosing cytomegalovirus status from the catalog of TCR beta chain sequences. In a later analysis, TCR nucleotide sequences were compared against IMGT/GENE-DB human TR gene sequences so that V and J genes could be assigned. In a later analysis, CDR3 sequences and most-parsimonious VDJ recombination scenarios were assigned using the TCRdist pipeline. In a later analysis, each TCR beta chain was defined by its CDR3 amino acid sequence together with its V-gene family, and reads lacking a unique V-gene family were excluded. As a way to deal with suspected cross-contamination and a sequencing artifact, a later analysis dropped 450 to 700 nucleotide sequences that were highly shared and had low generation probability. In a later analysis, a clonal expansion index for each public chain was calculated from normalized within-repertoire ranks of inferred template counts. A later analysis computed generation probabilities with a VDJ recombination model fitted to out-of-frame rearrangements, and checked the results against IGoR. Hypergeometric tests were used in a later analysis to score TCR-TCR, TCR-HLA and TCR-CMV co-occurrence, with a repertoire-size bias correction applied to the TCR pairs. In a later analysis, false discovery rates were estimated by permuting HLA or CMV assignments 20 times. In a later analysis, co-occurring TCRs were grouped using DBSCAN, with TCRdist sequence similarity added in when clustering inside HLA-allele-positive subsets. Repertoires with fewer than 30,000 or more than 120,000 public chains, plus five repertoires with anomalous nucleotide sharing, were excluded from co-occurrence clustering. TCRdb limited this immuneACCESS table to in-frame rearrangements with V and J called. A share of clones is missing; checked studies link under half to unresolved V genes, and the rest is unexplained. The V and J calls and clone size are taken from that table; D and trimming were inferred from the DNA. In all, the sample holds about 180,000 clones, and around three quarters of those were seen once. The top ten clones comprise 1% of the sample.

The cohort comprised 550 to 700 healthy bone marrow donors. All cohort members were sampled while nominally healthy, although unrecorded immune exposures were likely present. The donor was CMV seropositive and was included in the group of 250 to 350 seropositive cohort members. A peripheral blood sample was provided by each donor, and peripheral blood mononuclear cells were used for TCR beta sequencing. The Qiagen DNeasy Blood Extraction Kit was used to extract genomic DNA from the blood cell samples. What the study reported, not specific to this receptor: At a false discovery rate of 0.05, a later analysis linked under 20,000 TCR beta sequences to specific HLA alleles. Assigning TCR associations to individual alleles was difficult when HLA alleles, especially DR and DQ, strongly co-occurred. In an earlier analysis of 587 of the donors, most TCR beta V segments appeared in productive rearrangements about 90% or about 30% of the time, broadly matching IMGT annotations. A later analysis found that HLA-associated TCR beta chains were more clonally expanded and had lower generation probabilities than equally common non-associated chains. For the cohort, immune exposure information was limited to CMV serostatus. This cohort had only TCR beta chains sequenced, and the lack of alpha or paired-chain data limited which features could be detected. A cluster of highly shared sequence variants was judged likely to represent a technical artifact of the sequencing pipeline. Most TCR sequences were seen in very few donors, while some public TCRs were found in many individuals. Presence/absence analyses assumed roughly uniform sequencing depth across donors, an assumption that may not hold. The study listed 164 TCR beta chains as associated with cytomegalovirus. A further reported finding was that TCR beta sequences accurately predicted the HLA-A and HLA-B alleles for most subjects in the first cohort. Three of the identified cytomegalovirus-associated TCR beta chains were confirmed in vitro to be specific for cytomegalovirus antigens. An association between a missense DCLRE1C variant and V-gene and J-gene trimming of TCR beta chains was found in a later genetic analysis and replicated in an independent cohort. In a later analysis, most CMV-associated TCR beta chains were found to appear HLA-restricted, with HLA associations seemingly driven largely by CMV exposure. Because HLA typing was unavailable for some donors at each locus, only the typed subset was used in association tests. A later genetic analysis reported fewer N-insertions in productive TCRs among donors in an Asian-associated ancestry cluster than the roughly 700-donor mean. In a later analysis, the rate of TCR association differed among HLA loci, with DRB1 alleles having the most associated TCRs and HLA-C alleles having the fewest. Correlated functional status among segregating V segments might be attributable to linkage disequilibrium, but an unknown experimental factor could not be ruled out. According to a later analysis, parvovirus B19, influenza, CMV and Epstein-Barr virus appeared linked to several top co-occurrence clusters. The classifier was reported to diagnose cytomegalovirus status with high specificity and sensitivity in both the original cohort and the validation cohort. Because counts were too low, about 18 rarely observed V segments, including chromosome 9 orphons, were left out of the earlier analysis of over 550 of the donors. The authors suggested that the approach could potentially be extended to other disease states and immunological phenotypes.

The sample comprised PBMCs. The receptor's source is a woman aged 45 to 65 in good health and CMV-seropositive.

The nucleotide sequence reads TGTGCCAGCAGCTTAACAGGACAGGGGACCTATGAGCAGTTCTTC. This sequence encodes CASSLTGQGTYEQFF. The chain links TRBV13 with TRBJ2-1, with 9 bases matching TRBD1. Measured from the cysteine to the phenylalanine, the CDR3 is 15 residues long. The retained sequence is limited to the CDR3, 45 bases, with the frame set at the first base. Ends trimmed: V by 2 bases, J by 8 bases; bases unmatched to a gene: 7. CDR1 PRHDT and CDR2 FYEKMQ are derived from the germline V gene (reference sequence).